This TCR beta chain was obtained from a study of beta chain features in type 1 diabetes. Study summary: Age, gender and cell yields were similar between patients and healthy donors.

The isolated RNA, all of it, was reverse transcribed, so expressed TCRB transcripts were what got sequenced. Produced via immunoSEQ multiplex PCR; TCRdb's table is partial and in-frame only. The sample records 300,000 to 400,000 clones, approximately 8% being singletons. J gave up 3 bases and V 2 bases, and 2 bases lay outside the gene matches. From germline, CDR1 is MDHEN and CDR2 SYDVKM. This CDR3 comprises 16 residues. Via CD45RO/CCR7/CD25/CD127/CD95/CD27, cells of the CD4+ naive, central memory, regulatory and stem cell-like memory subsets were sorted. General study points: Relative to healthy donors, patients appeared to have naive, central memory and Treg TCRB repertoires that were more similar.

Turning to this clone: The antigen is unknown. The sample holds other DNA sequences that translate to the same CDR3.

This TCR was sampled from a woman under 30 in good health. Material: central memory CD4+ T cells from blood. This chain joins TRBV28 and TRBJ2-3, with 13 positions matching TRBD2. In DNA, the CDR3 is TGTGCCAGCAGTTTAGGACTAGCGGGGGAGACAGATACGCAGTATTTT. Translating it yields CASSLGLAGETDTQYF.